This TCR beta chain derives from a study of PD-1 blockade in classical Hodgkin lymphoma. Time point in this sample: newly diagnosed, previously untreated cHL patient sample. The comparison group had newly diagnosed, previously untreated classical Hodgkin lymphoma. TCRdb's table, derived via immunoSEQ multiplex PCR, lists solely in-frame clones and lacks some. The table records around 30,000 clones, roughly 90% of them present only once. Study results and caveats: As was reported, newly diagnosed patients showed lower baseline TCR diversity than healthy donors did.

A remark on this clone: Its antigen is as yet unknown.

The origin of this receptor is a human donor with classical Hodgkin lymphoma. The source material was peripheral blood mononuclear cells (PBMCs).

The CDR3 DNA follows: TGTGCCATCAGTGACTCGGGGGAAGGGTACACTGAAGCTTTCTTT. Translation gives CAISDSGEGYTEAFF. V usage is TRBV10-3 and J usage is TRBJ1-1, with a tentative D call TRBD1 (5 bases). Trimming removed 3 bases from V and 3 bases from J, with 14 bases in between. CDR1 and CDR2 (germline): ENHRY, SYGVKD. CDR3 size: 15 residues.